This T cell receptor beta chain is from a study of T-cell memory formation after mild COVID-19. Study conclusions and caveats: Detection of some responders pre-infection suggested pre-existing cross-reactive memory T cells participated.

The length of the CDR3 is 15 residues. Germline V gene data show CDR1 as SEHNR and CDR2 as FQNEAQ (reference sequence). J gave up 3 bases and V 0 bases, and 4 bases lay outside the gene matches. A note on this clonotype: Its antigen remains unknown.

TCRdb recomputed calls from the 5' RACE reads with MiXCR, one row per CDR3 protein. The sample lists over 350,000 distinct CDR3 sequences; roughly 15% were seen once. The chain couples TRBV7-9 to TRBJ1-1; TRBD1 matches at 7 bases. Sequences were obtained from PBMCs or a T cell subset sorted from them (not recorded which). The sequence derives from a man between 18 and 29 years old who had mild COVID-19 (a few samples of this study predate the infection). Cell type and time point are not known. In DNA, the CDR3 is TGTGCCAGCAGCTTAGCTCCAGGGGGAGACACTGAAGCTTTCTTT. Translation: CASSLAPGGDTEAFF.